This section outlines one T cell receptor beta chain sequence together with its context. V lost 1 base and J lost 5, with 11 bases in between. Germline CDR1 is SEHNR and CDR2 is FQNEAQ (reference sequence). The CDR3 covers 14 residues. This specimen comes from a study of long-term antiretroviral therapy in people with HIV. Researchers report immunoSEQ v3.0 was run at survey level. The table came from immunoSEQ multiplex PCR; TCRdb's copy has only in-frame clones and leaves some out. The table records over 30,000 clones, approximately 87% of them present only once. This sequence joins TRBV7-9 and TRBJ2-5; perhaps D is TRBD1 or TRBD2 (6 bases each). The starting material was unsorted PBMCs, obtained 1.2 years after starting antiretroviral therapy. This clonotype originated in a woman aged 45-59 years with HIV. The chain's CDR3 is CASSLVGGWETQYF. CDR3 nucleotides: TGTGCCAGCAGCTTAGTGGGGGGCTGGGAGACCCAGTACTTC.